The source of this TCR beta chain is a study of blood T cells in healthy people across ages (dated by TCRdb to about 2015). Describing the broader study: In model experiments, template switching captured roughly one uniquely barcoded TCR beta cDNA molecule for every two T cells. Donors were grouped into four age groups: young (average 16 years), middle-aged (39), aged (approximately 67) and long-lived (about 82). Using deep sequencing normalized with unique cDNA molecular identifiers, the study measured how TCR beta repertoire diversity changes with age. For two donors (one aged 18 to 29 and one aged 80 or older), the study analyzed two additional independent replicas of 1 million unique cDNA reads from the same blood draw. Donors of different ages were randomly distributed across sequencing lanes to avoid experimental bias.

Here is what the overall study found, with its caveats: Since profiling was done on bulk unsorted PBMCs, naive and antigen-experienced compartments could not be conclusively compared. Because donor CMV infection status was unknown, age-related changes in expanded clonotypes were potentially confounded. Estimates of total diversity based on one million sequenced T cells were considered lower bounds and underestimates. As age increased, observed TCR beta diversity per million T cells dropped in a roughly linear way, and a significant reduction was already evident by age around 41. Compared with the aged group, the long-lived group had more naive CD4+ T cells, fewer expanded clones and increased TCR diversity, a pattern suggesting age selection. A strong correlation was found between observed TCR beta diversity and the percentage of naive T cells measured by flow cytometry.

Donors were around 37 systemically healthy Caucasian individuals from Russia aged 6 to 90 years. Each donor gave ten milliliters of peripheral blood, collected into EDTA-treated Vacutainer tubes. Ficoll-Paque density-gradient centrifugation was used to isolate PBMCs, with at least 6.5 million per sample. Trizol reagent was used to extract total RNA from PBMCs, with at least 5.5 micrograms per sample. The percentages of naive CD45RAhigh/CD27high T cells were determined by flow cytometry on a PBMC aliquot from every donor. Libraries were constructed by 5' RACE. Sequencing took place on an Illumina HiSeq 2500. The second PCR ran for roughly 7 to 12 cycles and used a J-beta primer mix along with a sample-barcoded 5' primer. A unique molecular identifier was introduced onto each TCR beta cDNA molecule by a template-switch 5' adaptor carrying 12 random nucleotides. At least 2.5 million CDR3-containing paired-end reads were obtained from each sample. First-strand cDNA synthesis was performed from all RNA using the Mint cDNA synthesis kit, with priming by a TRBC-specific oligonucleotide. After uracil-DNA glycosylase treatment, a first 18-cycle PCR used universal primers M1SS and BC2_uni_R on all cDNA. In the original analysis: Normalization of each sample was performed by random selection of 1 million high-quality reads, each carrying a distinct molecular identifier. Instead of being binned into consensus sequences, reads with shared molecular identifiers were discarded. MiTCR, with a Q25 quality threshold and the strictest error-elimination algorithm, was used for CDR3 identification, clonotype clustering and error correction. A nonparametric unseen species model with Euler transformation was used to estimate lower-bound total TCR beta diversity. The raw public reads went through TCRdb reprocessing: fastp at Q25, MiXCR clone calling, in-frame beta chains kept. Under each unique CDR3 protein, matching rows form one entry showing the most common genes and DNA. The V and J calls here are based on TCRdb, not the publication. The table for this sample lists hundreds of thousands of distinct CDR3 sequences; under 30% of them were counted only once. The ten largest clonotypes hold 17% of the sample.

This clonotype was counted at least ten times. There is no known antigen for this receptor. The record has no base qualities; no much larger clone is one base away. The CDR3 holds 14 amino acids from the cysteine to the phenylalanine. Only CDR3 DNA remains: 42 bases, in frame from the first base. V is cut by 8 bases and J by 0 bases, and the space between the germline ends is 12 bases. The CDR1 and CDR2 encoded by the germline V gene are MGHDK and SYGVNS. This sequence uses TRBV25-1 and TRBJ2-3; the D gene cannot be resolved reliably. The sample consisted of blood. The TCR was taken from a woman of 80 years or more in good health. The CDR3: CASGAPESTDTQYF. The nucleotides read TGTGCCAGCGGAGCCCCGGAAAGCACAGATACGCAGTATTTT.